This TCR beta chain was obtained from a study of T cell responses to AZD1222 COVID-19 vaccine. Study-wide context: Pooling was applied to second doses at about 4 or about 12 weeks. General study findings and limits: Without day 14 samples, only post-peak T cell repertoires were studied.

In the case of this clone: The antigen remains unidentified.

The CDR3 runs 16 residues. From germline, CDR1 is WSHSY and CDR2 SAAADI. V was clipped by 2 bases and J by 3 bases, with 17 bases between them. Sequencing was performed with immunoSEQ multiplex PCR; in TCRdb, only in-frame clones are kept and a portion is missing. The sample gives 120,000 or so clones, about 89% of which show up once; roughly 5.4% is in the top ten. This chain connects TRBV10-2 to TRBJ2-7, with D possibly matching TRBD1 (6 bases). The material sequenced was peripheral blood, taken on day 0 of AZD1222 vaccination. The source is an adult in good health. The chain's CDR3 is CASSEGLGTRHYEQYF. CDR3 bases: TGCGCCAGCAGTGAGGGGCTCGGGACACGTCACTACGAGCAGTACTTC.